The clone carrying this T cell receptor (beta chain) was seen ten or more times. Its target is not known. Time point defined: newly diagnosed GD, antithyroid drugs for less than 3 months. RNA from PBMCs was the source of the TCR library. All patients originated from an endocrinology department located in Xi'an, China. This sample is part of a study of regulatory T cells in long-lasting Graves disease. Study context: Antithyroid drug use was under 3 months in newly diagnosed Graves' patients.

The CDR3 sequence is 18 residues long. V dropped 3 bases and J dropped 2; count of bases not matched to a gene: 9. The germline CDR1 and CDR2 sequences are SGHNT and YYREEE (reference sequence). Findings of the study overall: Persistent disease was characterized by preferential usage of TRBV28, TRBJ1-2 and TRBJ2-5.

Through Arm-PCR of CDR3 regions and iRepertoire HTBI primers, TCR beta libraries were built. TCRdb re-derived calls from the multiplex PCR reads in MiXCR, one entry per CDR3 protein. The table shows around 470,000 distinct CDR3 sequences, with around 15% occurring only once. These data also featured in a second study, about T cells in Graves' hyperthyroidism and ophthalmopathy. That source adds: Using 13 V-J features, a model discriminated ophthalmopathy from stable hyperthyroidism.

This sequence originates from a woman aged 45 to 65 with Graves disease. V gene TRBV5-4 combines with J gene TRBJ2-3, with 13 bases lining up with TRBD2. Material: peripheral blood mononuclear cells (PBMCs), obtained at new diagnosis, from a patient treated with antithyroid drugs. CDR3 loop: CASSSGTSGTLNTDTQYF. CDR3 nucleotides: TGTGCCAGCAGCTCCGGGACTAGCGGGACGCTTAACACAGATACGCAGTATTTT.